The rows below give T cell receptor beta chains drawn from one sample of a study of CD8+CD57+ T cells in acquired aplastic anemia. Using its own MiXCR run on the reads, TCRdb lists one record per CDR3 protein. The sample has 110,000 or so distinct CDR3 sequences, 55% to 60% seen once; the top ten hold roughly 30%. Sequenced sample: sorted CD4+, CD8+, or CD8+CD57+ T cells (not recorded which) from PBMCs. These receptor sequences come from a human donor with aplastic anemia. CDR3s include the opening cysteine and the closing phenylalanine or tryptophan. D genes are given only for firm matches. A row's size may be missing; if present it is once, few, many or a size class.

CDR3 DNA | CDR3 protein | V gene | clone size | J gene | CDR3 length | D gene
TGTGCCAGTAGTATATCCATATCCTACGAGCAGTACTTC | CASSISISYEQYF | TRBV19 | once | TRBJ2-7 | 13 | NA
TGTGCCAGCAGCTCCGGAGACTATGGCTACACCTTC | CASSSGDYGYTF | TRBV5-6 | many | TRBJ1-2 | 12 | NA
TGCGCCAGCAACAGCGGGAGTTCGCTAAGCACAGATACGCAGTATTTT | CASNSGSSLSTDTQYF | TRBV5-1 | NA | TRBJ2-3 | 16 | TRBD2
TGTGCCACCAGCGGAAGGACTAGCGGGAACCACAATGAGCAGTTCTTC | CATSGRTSGNHNEQFF | TRBV15 | many | TRBJ2-1 | 16 | TRBD2
TGTGCCAGCAGTCCTCTAGGGACAGGGGGCAGTGAGCAGTACTTC | CASSPLGTGGSEQYF | TRBV7-8 | NA | TRBJ2-7 | 15 | TRBD1
TGTGCCAGCAGCGGGAGGGGACAGGACATCTCTGGGGCCAACGTCCTGACTTTC | CASSGRGQDISGANVLTF | TRBV9 | NA | TRBJ2-6 | 18 | TRBD1
TGTGCCAGCAGCCCAGGTTTAGATAACACTGAAGCTTTCTTT | CASSPGLDNTEAFF | TRBV5-4 | NA | TRBJ1-1 | 14 | NA
TGTGCCAGCAGTTCCAACCTCCTACTAGTCCCATACAATGAGCAGTTCTTC | CASSSNLLLVPYNEQFF | TRBV27 | NA | TRBJ2-1 | 17 | NA
TGTGCCAGTAGTATCGGAGGGACTGAGGCTCTCTTT | CASSIGGTEALF | TRBV19 | NA | TRBJ1-1 | 12 | NA
TGTGCCAGTAGTACTCTCGAAGGCACTGAAGCTTTCTTT | CASSTLEGTEAFF | TRBV19 | NA | TRBJ1-1 | 13 | NA
TGTGCCATCAATGGACAGGTCTCCTACGAGCAGTACTTC | CAINGQVSYEQYF | TRBV10-3 | many | TRBJ2-7 | 13 | TRBD1
TGTGCCAGCAGTGACAACCGGGACAGAGGCAATGAGCAGTTCTTC | CASSDNRDRGNEQFF | TRBV25-1 | NA | TRBJ2-1 | 15 | TRBD1
TGTGCCAGCAGCTTGCACTGCGAGCAGTACTTC | CASSLHCEQYF | TRBV7-9 | NA | TRBJ2-7 | 11 | NA
TGCAGCGTTTCGGACGGGGTAATCGGCAATCAGCCCCAGCATTTT | CSVSDGVIGNQPQHF | TRBV29-1 | NA | TRBJ1-5 | 15 | NA
TGTGCCACCAGTGACCCCCGGGACAGGAGAGGTGGCTACACCTTC | CATSDPRDRRGGYTF | TRBV24-1 | NA | TRBJ1-2 | 15 | TRBD1
TGTGCCAGCAGCTTAGATCAGGGGTCGCCCCAGCATTTT | CASSLDQGSPQHF | TRBV7-8 | NA | TRBJ1-5 | 13 | NA
TGTGCCACCAGCCGGGACCATTATCAGGGGCCAAACTACGAGCAGTACTTC | CATSRDHYQGPNYEQYF | TRBV24-1 | few | TRBJ2-7 | 17 | NA
TGCGCCAGCAGCGGGGGACAGGTACTGAACACTGAAGCTTTCTTT | CASSGGQVLNTEAFF | TRBV5-1 | many | TRBJ1-1 | 15 | TRBD1
TGTGCCAGCAGAACTAGCGGGGGGCACACAGATACGCAGTATTTT | CASRTSGGHTDTQYF | TRBV2 | NA | TRBJ2-3 | 15 | TRBD2
TGCGCCAGCATGGACCAGGGGGGCTACACCTTC | CASMDQGGYTF | TRBV5-1 | NA | TRBJ1-2 | 11 | NA
TGCAGTGCTCAAGTGACTAGCACGACCTACGAGCAGTACTTC | CSAQVTSTTYEQYF | TRBV20-1 | few | TRBJ2-7 | 14 | TRBD2
TGTGCCAGCGGATCCCCCACAGATACGCAGTATTTT | CASGSPTDTQYF | TRBV2 | many | TRBJ2-3 | 12 | NA
TGTGCCAGCAGTGAGGGCGATGGCTACACCTTC | CASSEGDGYTF | TRBV2 | NA | TRBJ1-2 | 11 | NA
TGTGCCAGTAGTATAAGCTCACGCGGGGTGCAGTATTTT | CASSISSRGVQYF | TRBV19 | NA | TRBJ2-3 | 13 | NA
TGTGCCACCAGCAGAGAAGGACTAGCGGATTACAATGAGCAGTTCTTC | CATSREGLADYNEQFF | TRBV15 | NA | TRBJ2-1 | 16 | TRBD2
TGTGCCAGCAGGGGAGAGGGCAGGGCCTCACCCCTCCACTTT | CASRGEGRASPLHF | TRBV2 | few | TRBJ1-6 | 14 | NA
TGTGCCAGCAGTAGCGGGGGGGCATGGAATACGCAGTATTTT | CASSSGGAWNTQYF | TRBV25-1 | NA | TRBJ2-3 | 14 | TRBD2
TGTGCCAAACCCCCTCGGGCTAGCGGGGGCTACGAGCAGTACTTC | CAKPPRASGGYEQYF | TRBV7-6 | once | TRBJ2-7 | 15 | TRBD2
TGTGCCAGCAGTTACGGGACTAGTACTGAGCAGTTCTTC | CASSYGTSTEQFF | TRBV9 | once | TRBJ2-1 | 13 | TRBD2
TGTGCCAGCAGCCCCCAGATGGCAGATACGCAGTATTTT | CASSPQMADTQYF | TRBV7-9 | NA | TRBJ2-3 | 13 | NA
TGTGCCACCAGCAGCCGGCAGGGTCAGGAGACCCAGTACTTC | CATSSRQGQETQYF | TRBV15 | NA | TRBJ2-5 | 14 | NA
TGTGCCAGCAGTGCGGACAGGAACTATGGCTACACCTTC | CASSADRNYGYTF | TRBV2 | NA | TRBJ1-2 | 13 | TRBD1
TGTGCCACCAGCAGAGGTGGGGAGACCCAGTACTTC | CATSRGGETQYF | TRBV15 | few | TRBJ2-5 | 12 | NA
TGCAGCGTTGATCCCGCTGGGGCCAACGTCCTGACTTTC | CSVDPAGANVLTF | TRBV29-1 | NA | TRBJ2-6 | 13 | NA
TGTGCCAGCAGCGTGGGCAGCTACAATGAGCAGTTCTTC | CASSVGSYNEQFF | TRBV9 | many | TRBJ2-1 | 13 | NA
TGTGCCAGCAGCCACGGACTTAACTATGGCTACACCTTC | CASSHGLNYGYTF | TRBV7-9 | NA | TRBJ1-2 | 13 | NA
TGCAGTGCTAGAGTCCTGGATAACACTGAAGCTTTCTTT | CSARVLDNTEAFF | TRBV20-1 | NA | TRBJ1-1 | 13 | NA
TGTGCCAGCAGCGTGACAGGGGGCTCAGATAACTATGGCTACACCTTC | CASSVTGGSDNYGYTF | TRBV9 | NA | TRBJ1-2 | 16 | TRBD1
TGTGCCAGCAGCCGGGGCGGCGCGGGGGAGTGGGAGCAGTACTTC | CASSRGGAGEWEQYF | TRBV14 | NA | TRBJ2-7 | 15 | TRBD2
TGTGCCAGCAGCTTAAGCGCGGAGACCCAGTACTTC | CASSLSAETQYF | TRBV7-8 | few | TRBJ2-5 | 12 | NA
TGTGCCACCAGCGTGGAATCTTGGGACGAGCAGTACTTC | CATSVESWDEQYF | TRBV15 | NA | TRBJ2-7 | 13 | NA
TGTGCCAGTAGTGTTGACAGCTCTGGGGCCAACGTCCTGACTTTC | CASSVDSSGANVLTF | TRBV19 | many | TRBJ2-6 | 15 | NA
TGCGCCAGCAGTGGGCCGGGGTGGGCCGGGGAGCTGTTTTTT | CASSGPGWAGELFF | TRBV10-1 | NA | TRBJ2-2 | 14 | NA
TGTGCCAGCACACTAGCGGGGGAAAATGAGCAGTTCTTC | CASTLAGENEQFF | TRBV6-1 | NA | TRBJ2-1 | 13 | TRBD2
TGTGCCATCAGTGGAAACAGGGGATCTAACTATGGCTACACCTTC | CAISGNRGSNYGYTF | TRBV10-3 | NA | TRBJ1-2 | 15 | TRBD1
TGTGCCAGCAGCCTCATGGTCTACACCTTC | CASSLMVYTF | TRBV7-9 | many | TRBJ1-2 | 10 | NA
TGTGCCAGCAGTGCACGGGACAGGGGGCCTACAGATACGCAGTATTTT | CASSARDRGPTDTQYF | TRBV6-1 | NA | TRBJ2-3 | 16 | TRBD1
TGTGCCAGCAGCTTAGGTGGGACAGGGAACACCGGGGAGCTGTTTTTT | CASSLGGTGNTGELFF | TRBV7-3 | once | TRBJ2-2 | 16 | TRBD1
TGTGCCACCAGTGACAAGAGGGATGAGCAGTTCTTC | CATSDKRDEQFF | TRBV24-1 | few | TRBJ2-1 | 12 | NA
TGCGCCAGCAGCCCGCGTACAGGGGGCGCCTCCTACGAGCAGTACTTC | CASSPRTGGASYEQYF | TRBV4-1 | many | TRBJ2-7 | 16 | TRBD1
TGTGCCATCAGTGAGTCGATGACTGGGACAGGGGATGGCTACACCTTC | CAISESMTGTGDGYTF | TRBV10-3 | NA | TRBJ1-2 | 16 | TRBD1
TGTGCCAGCAGCTTAGTAAGGCAGGGCATCGCTGAAGCTTTCTTT | CASSLVRQGIAEAFF | TRBV7-9 | NA | TRBJ1-1 | 15 | NA
TGTGCTAGCAGCTTATTCTGGGAAGAGACCCAGTACTTC | CASSLFWEETQYF | TRBV7-7 | NA | TRBJ2-5 | 13 | NA